The 13 T cell receptor beta chains listed next were all sequenced from one sample in a study of shared clonotypes between healthy human individuals (TCRdb year 2020). The library came from the immunoSEQ multiplex PCR assay. In TCRdb, the immuneACCESS table is reduced to in-frame sequences with V and J assigned. These tables do not hold every clone; where another copy was compared, an unresolved V gene accounts for under half, and the others remain unexplained. The sample includes about 680,000 clones, with 92% observed a single time. The ten largest clones capture about a quarter of the sample. CD8 naive samples were obtained by positive selection for CCR7 among CD45RO-negative cells, yielding a CD45RA+CCR7+ population from which TemRA cells were excluded. The material sequenced was naive CD8+ T cells sorted from blood. The sample's cell subset or site label is to be understood as: CD45RA+CCR7+. Receptor source: a man in his thirties or forties in good health.

This clone came up a few times. The genes are TRBV11-2 and TRBJ1-5; no clear D gene. Per the germline V gene, CDR1 is SGHAT and CDR2 is FQNNGV. This CDR3 region has 13 residues. V was cut by 1 base and J by 7 bases, with 8 bases left in between. The CDR3 region is CASSLVAGQPQHF. The CDR3 coding sequence is TGTGCCAGCAGCTTAGTTGCAGGACAGCCCCAGCATTTT.

V gene TRBV27 combines with J gene TRBJ2-3; D may be TRBD2 (5 bases). Between the trimmed V and J ends, which lost 9 bases and 3 bases, there was a span of 19 bases. The CDR3 has 15 residues. Per germline, CDR1 MNHEY and CDR2 SMNVEV (reference sequence). CDR3 DNA: TGTGCCAGTTCCAACCCCGGGATTGGAACAGATACGCAGTATTTT. This sequence encodes CASSNPGIGTDTQYF.

This clone was observed once. The rearrangement joins TRBV18 to TRBJ1-1; TRBD1 might be the D (5 bases). The germline CDR1 and CDR2 sequences are KGHSH and LQKENI. The CDR3 length is 19 residues. The germline V and J ends were trimmed by 3 bases and 1 base, with 24 bases remaining between them. CDR3 bases: TGTGCCAGCTCACCCACATTCATCGGGGACTCAGGTGAGAACACTGAAGCTTTCTTT. Residues: CASSPTFIGDSGENTEAFF. Based on the CDR3 plus reference TRBV18 and TRBJ1-1, the full variable domain is NAGVMQNPRHLVRRRGQEARLRCSPMKGHSHVYWYRQLPEEGLKFMVYLQKENIIDESGMPKERFSAEFPKEGPSILRIQQVVRGDSAAYFCASSPTFIGDSGENTEAFFGQGTRLTVV.

V is TRBV27 and J is TRBJ2-1, with D unresolved. The CDR3 covers 15 residues. V gave up 2 bases and J gave up 4 bases, with 12 bases separating them. The germline V gene has CDR1 MNHEY and CDR2 SMNVEV (reference sequence). CDR3 in DNA: TGTGCCAGCAGTTTAAACTCTGAAGAATACAATGAGCAGTTCTTC. It yields the protein CASSLNSEEYNEQFF.

This clone was picked up one time. The rearrangement joins TRBV15 to TRBJ2-2; perhaps TRBD2 as D (5 bases). V dropped 5 bases and J dropped 4 bases, with 8 bases sitting between them. The CDR3 runs 13 residues. Germline values: CDR1 LNHNV, CDR2 YYDKDF (reference sequence). The CDR3 spells CATSSRGTGELFF. DNA for the CDR3: TGTGCCACCAGCTCCCGGGGCACCGGGGAGCTGTTTTTT.

This chain joins TRBV20-1 and TRBJ1-5; no reliable D call. CDR3 size: 11 residues. Germline V gene sequence: CDR1 DFQATT, CDR2 SNEGSKA (reference sequence). V was trimmed by 6 bases and J by 1 base, leaving 4 bases between them. The CDR3 DNA follows: TGCAGTGCCAGGAGCAATCAGCCCCAGCATTTT. The encoded protein is CSARSNQPQHF.

This rearrangement joins TRBV12-2 to TRBJ2-5; TRBD2, the table's D call, was not compared with the DNA. TRBV12-2 is flagged as a pseudogene. This CDR3 region has 15 residues. The CDR3, as DNA: TGTGCAAGTCGCATACCAGCGGGCCACCAAGAGACCCAGTACTTC. Amino acids: CASRIPAGHQETQYF.

The gene calls are TRBV27 and TRBJ2-2; 11 positions match TRBD1. The CDR3 consists of 14 residues. J gave up 6 bases and V 6 bases, and 3 bases lay outside the gene matches. Germline CDR1 reads MNHEY; CDR2 reads SMNVEV (reference sequence). The CDR3 reads CASSRGQGAGELFF. The CDR3, as DNA: TGTGCCAGCAGCAGGGGACAGGGGGCCGGGGAGCTGTTTTTT.

CDR3 amino acids: CASSLGQVGGRTDTQYF. Written as DNA, the CDR3 is TGTGCCAGCAGCTTAGGCCAGGTGGGGGGTCGGACAGATACGCAGTATTTT. V is TRBV11-2 and J is TRBJ2-3, with D possibly TRBD2 on 6 matching bases. This CDR3 has 17 residues. Trimming cost V 1 base and J 3 bases, with 17 bases left between them. Per the germline V gene, CDR1 is SGHAT and CDR2 is FQNNGV.

This chain uses TRBV27 with TRBJ2-1, with D uncertain. V was pared by 2 bases and J by 9 bases, with 5 bases between. The CDR3 consists of 11 residues. Germline CDR1 is MNHEY and CDR2 is SMNVEV (reference sequence). The CDR3 nucleotides are TGTGCCAGCAGTTTAGGAGCTGAGCAGTTCTTC. This translates into CASSLGAEQFF.

The genes are TRBV6-4 and TRBJ1-5, with TRBD1 as a possible D gene (5 bases). Trimming left V 3 bases short and J 7 bases short, with 16 bases between. CDR3 length: 15 residues. Germline-derived CDR1 and CDR2 are MRHNA and SNTAGT. The CDR3 sequence is CASSEFGGDGQPQHF. As DNA, the CDR3 is TGTGCCAGCAGTGAATTTGGAGGGGATGGACAGCCCCAGCATTTT.

The rearrangement joins TRBV19 to TRBJ2-7; the D gene could be TRBD1 or TRBD2 (5 bases each). The V and J ends lost 3 bases and 2 bases respectively, with 8 bases between them. The CDR3 extends over 13 amino acids. Looked up from germline, CDR1 is LNHDA and CDR2 is SQIVND (reference sequence). CDR3 residues: CASSMGVTYEQYF. CDR3 bases: TGTGCCAGTAGTATGGGGGTAACCTACGAGCAGTACTTC. The full variable domain, in which reference TRBV19 and TRBJ2-7 provide the parts outside the CDR3, is DGGITQSPKYLFRKEGQNVTLSCEQNLNHDAMYWYRQDPGQGLRLIYYSQIVNDFQKGDIAEGYSVSREKKESFPLTVTSAQKNPTAFYLCASSMGVTYEQYFGPGTRLTVT.

This rearrangement joins TRBV10-3 to TRBJ1-1; no clear D. The CDR3 is 15 residues long. V was clipped by 3 bases and J by 7 bases, with 18 bases between them. Germline CDR1 reads ENHRY; CDR2 reads SYGVKD. The CDR3 nucleotides read TGTGCCATCAGTGATCCTGTGACGCAGCCCCTTGAAGCTTTCTTT. Translation: CAISDPVTQPLEAFF.